This T cell receptor (beta chain) originates from a study of vaccination and CD4 T cells after COVID-19. Overall study: Spike peptides, overlapping and drawn from SARS-CoV-2, HCoV-NL63, HCoV-OC43 and HCoV-229E, were used to stimulate cells.

The CDR3 extends over 16 amino acids. The V and J ends lost 5 bases and 3 bases, in that order; junction bases with no gene match: 9. Germline CDR1 reads ENHRY; CDR2 reads SYGVKD. An Oncomine TCR Beta short-read assay was used to sequence the DNA from cultured CD4+ T cells. TCRdb passed the PCR reads through MiXCR, listing each CDR3 protein once. The repertoire consists of 8,900 or so distinct CDR3 sequences, with 36% occurring once and the leading ten covering 29%. The treatment here: approximately 9-day PBMC culture with coronavirus spike peptide pools or control peptides (ViraFEST assay). Unexposed donor CD4+ T cells predated the COVID-19 pandemic, collected 2011-2018. TCR sequencing followed the expansion of antigen-specific T cells with peptide pools in ViraFEST. This clonotype was seen a few times. As yet, its antigen is unknown.

The V call is TRBV10-3, the J call TRBJ2-4, with TRBD1 matching 8 bases. The receptor's source is a human donor in good health. The sequenced sample consisted of CD4+ T cells from blood, cultured in vitro. The CDR3 region is CAISPGTGMVKNIQYF. Written as DNA, the CDR3 is TGTGCCATCAGTCCGGGGACAGGAATGGTCAAAAACATTCAGTACTTC.